This passage covers 30 T cell receptor beta chains from one sample sequenced in a study of cytomegalovirus exposure and HLA in healthy donors. Generated by immunoSEQ multiplex PCR, the TCRdb table keeps only in-frame clones and is missing some. In the table there are fewer than 350,000 clones, roughly 90% of which are singletons. Sequenced: PBMCs. The receptors here all came from a woman in her late teens or twenties in good health and CMV-seronegative.

The chain is built from TRBV30 and TRBJ1-6; TRBD1 matches at 7 bases. J was trimmed by 5 bases and V by 5 bases; bases with no gene match: 6. The germline V gene encodes CDR1 GTSNPN and CDR2 SVGIG (reference sequence). This CDR3 is 14 amino acids long. CDR3 sequence: CAWCRDSNNSPLHF. The CDR3 DNA reads TGTGCCTGGTGTCGGGACAGTAATAATTCACCCCTCCACTTT. Full variable domain (remainder filled in from reference TRBV30 and TRBJ1-6): SQTIHQWPATLVQPVGSPLSLECTVEGTSNPNLYWYRQAAGRGLQLLFYSVGIGQISSEVPQNLSASRPQDRQFILSSKKLLLSDSGFYLCAWCRDSNNSPLHFGNGTRLTVT.

The J gene is TRBJ1-5, the V gene TRBV28; 12 nucleotides line up with TRBD1. CDR1 MDHEN and CDR2 SYDVKM come from the germline V gene. J was trimmed by 6 bases and V by 6 bases; bases with no gene match: 3. This CDR3 region has 14 residues. The CDR3 DNA sequence: TGTGCCAGCAGGCCGGGACAGGGGGCTCAGCCCCAGCATTTT. It encodes CASRPGQGAQPQHF.

V gene TRBV2 combines with J gene TRBJ2-2, with 8 bases aligning to TRBD1. The J segment lost 3 bases and the V segment lost 11 bases, leaving 8 bases of the junction unmatched. Germline-derived CDR1 and CDR2 are SNHLY and FYNNEI. The CDR3 length is 14 residues. CDR3 DNA sequence: TGTGCCGGAGGACAGGGACGGGACACCGGGGAGCTGTTTTTT. It codes for CAGGQGRDTGELFF.

V gene TRBV6-5 combines with J gene TRBJ1-1; unclear D gene. Looked up from germline, CDR1 is MNHEY and CDR2 is SVGAGI. The CDR3 loop spans 12 amino acids. V was clipped by 4 bases and J by 10 bases, with 13 bases between them. The CDR3 nucleotides are TGTGCCAGCAGTTCAGACCCACGGAGAGCTTTCTTT. It specifies CASSSDPRRAFF.

The rearrangement links TRBV20-1 to TRBJ1-1, with a tentative D call TRBD1 (5 bases). Trimming stripped 7 bases from V and 5 bases from J, with 8 bases between. The CDR3 length is 10 residues. Germline-derived CDR1 and CDR2 are DFQATT and SNEGSKA (reference sequence). The CDR3 spells CSVQGTEAFF. The CDR3 DNA follows: TGCAGTGTTCAGGGTACTGAAGCTTTCTTT.

The V and J genes are TRBV27 and TRBJ2-4; 10 bases line up with TRBD2. This CDR3 is 14 amino acids long. Per germline, CDR1 MNHEY and CDR2 SMNVEV (reference sequence). V was clipped by 7 bases and J by 4 bases; unmatched bases: 4. The CDR3 bases are TGTGCCAGCACCCCAGCGGGAGGGAAAAACATTCAGTACTTC. The encoded protein is CASTPAGGKNIQYF.

The count of this clone is one. The chain employs TRBV27 and TRBJ2-5, with a possible D match to TRBD1 (6 bases). The CDR3 length is 13 residues. Germline CDR1 is MNHEY and CDR2 is SMNVEV (reference sequence). V lost 5 bases and J lost 5, with 12 bases in between. This chain's CDR3 is CASSDRDKETQYF. The CDR3 DNA is TGTGCCAGCAGTGACCGGGACAAGGAGACCCAGTACTTC.

The V and J genes are TRBV6-5 and TRBJ2-1; the match to TRBD1 covers 8 bases. The ends lost 6 bases at V and 4 bases at J; junction bases unmatched: 8. Germline-derived CDR1 and CDR2 are MNHEY and SVGAGI. This CDR3 spans 15 amino acids. In nucleotides, the CDR3 is TGTGCCAGCAGGGAGACAGGGGCGCGTTACAATGAGCAGTTCTTC. The encoded protein is CASRETGARYNEQFF.

The chain has TRBV11-2 and TRBJ2-1; D might be TRBD1 (6 bases). The germline V gene has CDR1 SGHAT and CDR2 FQNNGV. With 4 bases removed from V and 3 bases from J, the gap between germline ends came to 13 bases. The CDR3 length is 15 residues. The chain's CDR3 is CASSSYRDDYNEQFF. CDR3 nucleotides: TGTGCCAGCAGCTCGTACAGGGACGACTACAATGAGCAGTTCTTC.

The chain links TRBV6-4 to TRBJ1-1; a possible D gene is TRBD1 (5 bases). Trimming took off 6 bases at V and 1 base at J, with 18 bases between the two ends. The CDR3 is 16 amino acids. CDR1 and CDR2 (germline): MRHNA, SNTAGT. The CDR3 is CASRPPRGLPNTEAFF. Written as DNA, the CDR3 is TGTGCCAGCAGACCGCCTAGGGGTTTGCCGAACACTGAAGCTTTCTTT.

V is TRBV5-1 and J is TRBJ2-1, with D unclear. Germline CDR1 SGHRS, CDR2 YFSETQ. CDR3 length: 12 amino acids. The germline V and J ends were trimmed by 4 bases and 4 bases, with 6 bases remaining between them. CDR3 region: CASSVTYNEQFF. The CDR3 bases are TGCGCCAGCAGCGTCACATACAATGAGCAGTTCTTC.

This clone showed up just once. CDR3 sequence (DNA): TGTGCCAGTAGTATAGTTACGACAGGGTATCAGCCCCAGCATTTT. It codes for CASSIVTTGYQPQHF. The chain links TRBV19 to TRBJ1-5; 7 bases are a match to TRBD1. The CDR3 runs to 15 residues. V shed 1 base and J 5 bases; nucleotides not matched to a gene: 5. CDR1 is LNHDA and CDR2 is SQIVND in the germline V gene (reference sequence).

The gene calls are TRBV7-6 and TRBJ2-1, with D perhaps matching TRBD2 (6 bases). The CDR3 totals 16 residues. V dropped 5 bases and J dropped 2 bases, with 16 bases sitting between them. The germline gives CDR1 SGHVS, CDR2 FNYEAQ. CDR3: CASSRGGTQTYNEQFF. CDR3 sequence (DNA): TGTGCCAGCAGCCGCGGCGGGACCCAAACCTACAATGAGCAGTTCTTC.

This clone was detected once. The chain joins TRBV7-2 to TRBJ1-5, with D possibly TRBD1 on 5 matching bases. The CDR3 runs to 15 residues. Germline CDR1 SGHTA, CDR2 FQGNSA. Trimming removed 1 base from V and 2 bases from J, with 9 bases in between. The chain's CDR3 is CASSLGGVRNQPQHF. For the CDR3, the DNA is TGTGCCAGCAGCTTAGGGGGGGTACGCAATCAGCCCCAGCATTTT.

The chain has TRBV9 and TRBJ2-2; TRBD2 agrees at 9 bases. There are 16 residues in the CDR3. V lost 2 bases and J lost 0; bases outside the gene matches: 2. Looked up from germline, CDR1 is SGDLS and CDR2 is YYNGEE. The CDR3 is CASSVGGRANTGELFF. CDR3 nucleotides: TGTGCCAGCAGCGTTGGCGGGAGGGCGAACACCGGGGAGCTGTTTTTT.

The chain recombines TRBV21-1 with TRBJ2-3; TRBD2 was called by the table and not checked on the DNA. TRBV21-1 counts as a pseudogene. The CDR3 has 15 residues. CDR3 DNA sequence: TGTGCCTCCCGCTCCTACAACTGGCGGGCAGATACGCAGTATTTT. Amino acids: CASRSYNWRADTQYF.

The V call is TRBV2, the J call TRBJ2-7; 7 positions match TRBD1. V lost 6 bases, J lost 1 base, and 3 bases stayed unmatched. This CDR3 spans 13 amino acids. Germline CDR1 reads SNHLY; CDR2 reads FYNNEI. DNA for the CDR3: TGTGCCAGCAGGACAGGGCGATCCTACGAGCAGTACTTC. Its translation: CASRTGRSYEQYF. Combining the CDR3 with reference TRBV2 and TRBJ2-7 gives the whole variable domain EPEVTQTPSHQVTQMGQEVILRCVPISNHLYFYWYRQILGQKVEFLVSFYNNEISEKSEIFDDQFSVERPDGSNFTLKIRSTKLEDSAMYFCASRTGRSYEQYFGPGTRLTVT.

CDR3 loop: CASREQGPTYEQYF. CDR3 DNA: TGTGCCAGCAGGGAACAGGGCCCAACCTACGAGCAGTACTTC. V is TRBV2 and J is TRBJ2-7; D perhaps matches TRBD1 (6 bases). The CDR3 is 14 amino acids. CDR1 and CDR2 from the germline V gene are SNHLY and FYNNEI. Trimming removed 6 bases at V and 2 bases at J, with 14 bases between.

This clone has just one count. This chain links TRBV7-9 with TRBJ1-4; the match to TRBD1 covers 7 bases. The V and J ends lost 3 bases and 7 bases, in that order; junction bases with no gene match: 8. CDR3 length equals 15 residues. Germline V gene lookup returns CDR1 SEHNR and CDR2 FQNEAQ (reference sequence). The CDR3 loop is CASSFIQGTGEKLFF. In nucleotides, the CDR3 is TGTGCCAGCAGCTTCATACAGGGGACCGGTGAAAAACTGTTTTTT.

The chain couples TRBV2 to TRBJ1-1; D is perhaps TRBD1 (5 bases). The CDR3 covers 12 residues. Germline CDR1 is SNHLY and CDR2 is FYNNEI. The germline V and J ends were trimmed by 2 bases and 5 bases, with 6 bases remaining between them. CDR3 residues: CASSERGTEAFF. For the CDR3, the DNA is TGTGCCAGCAGTGAACGGGGGACTGAAGCTTTCTTT.

This clone was observed a few times. V usage is TRBV11-2 and J usage is TRBJ2-1, with 7 bases that match TRBD2. The trim removed 3 bases at V and 5 bases at J, leaving 1 base unmatched. Germline values: CDR1 SGHAT, CDR2 FQNNGV. CDR3 length: 13 residues. CDR3 sequence (DNA): TGTGCCAGCAGCTTGGGACTAAACAATGAGCAGTTCTTC. Translation gives CASSLGLNNEQFF.

J is TRBJ1-4 and V is TRBV25-1; D is uncertain. V lost 2 bases and J lost 8, with 15 bases in between. There are 15 residues in the CDR3. Germline V gives CDR1 MGHDK, CDR2 SYGVNS. The CDR3 DNA reads TGTGCCAGCAGTGAACGAGGGAGAGGAGGAGAAAAACTGTTTTTT. Its protein product is CASSERGRGGEKLFF.

V usage is TRBV9 and J usage is TRBJ1-3; no definite D call. V was pared by 3 bases and J by 0 bases, with 10 bases between. The V gene's germline CDR1 is SGDLS and CDR2 YYNGEE. The CDR3 covers 15 residues. CDR3 bases: TGTGCCAGCAGCGGACGGGATTCCTCTGGAAACACCATATATTTT. This encodes CASSGRDSSGNTIYF.

This chain links TRBV2 with TRBJ1-2; D may be TRBD1 (6 bases). V was trimmed by 3 bases and J by 4 bases, leaving 21 bases between them. The CDR3 has 17 amino acids. Germline lookup yields CDR1 SNHLY and CDR2 FYNNEI. CDR3 sequence: CASSDWGTSTGGYGYTF. DNA of the CDR3: TGTGCCAGCAGTGATTGGGGGACATCAACCGGTGGCTATGGCTACACCTTC.

This clone was seen a single time. The chain carries TRBV7-2 and TRBJ2-2; 8 bases align to TRBD1. The CDR3 length is 16 residues. Per the germline V gene, CDR1 is SGHTA and CDR2 is FQGNSA. Trimming cost V 5 bases and J 3 bases; bases outside gene matches: 8. The CDR3 sequence is CASSPRQGRYTGELFF. The DNA of the CDR3 is TGTGCCAGCAGCCCGAGACAGGGGAGGTACACCGGGGAGCTGTTTTTT. Drawing the rest from reference TRBV7-2 and TRBJ2-2, the complete variable domain is GAGVSQSPSNKVTEKGKDVELRCDPISGHTALYWYRQSLGQGLEFLIYFQGNSAPDKSGLPSDRFSAERTGGSVSTLTIQRTQQEDSAVYLCASSPRQGRYTGELFFGEGSRLTVL.

The V call is TRBV4-1, the J call TRBJ2-1, with TRBD1 matching 12 bases. V was pared by 6 bases and J by 7 bases, with 13 bases of the junction left unmatched. CDR1 is MGHRA, CDR2 YSYEKL, per germline. CDR3 length: 17 amino acids. Here the CDR3 DNA reads TGCGCCAGCAGTCACCGAACCGGGACAGGGGGCTGGAATGAGCAGTTCTTC. As protein: CASSHRTGTGGWNEQFF.

The chain combines TRBV28 with TRBJ2-7; D possibly corresponds to TRBD1 (7 bases). Trimming shortened V by 3 bases and J by 5 bases, and 17 bases separated the two germline ends. The CDR3 totals 15 residues. Germline CDR1 reads MDHEN; CDR2 reads SYDVKM. The CDR3 nucleotides read TGTGCCAGCAGTTTTACCCAGGGGGGTAGGAACGAGCAGTACTTC. Its translation is CASSFTQGGRNEQYF.

The V call is TRBV2, the J call TRBJ2-3; 7 bases line up with TRBD2. This CDR3 has 15 amino acids. Looked up from germline, CDR1 is SNHLY and CDR2 is FYNNEI. V was clipped by 8 bases and J by 3 bases; unmatched bases: 11. The CDR3 sequence: CASLGTDSGTDTQYF. DNA of the CDR3: TGTGCCAGCTTGGGTACTGATAGCGGGACAGATACGCAGTATTTT.

The chain uses TRBV6-1 and TRBJ2-7; D may be TRBD2 (6 bases). V lost 7 bases and J lost 2, with 12 bases in between. The CDR3 runs 13 residues. From germline, CDR1 is MNHNS and CDR2 SASEGT. CDR3 loop: CASKGGVTYEQYF. The DNA for the CDR3 is TGTGCCAGCAAGGGCGGGGTTACCTACGAGCAGTACTTC.

This clone was seen only once. This chain uses TRBV28 with TRBJ1-2, with D maybe TRBD1 (5 bases). Germline assignment: CDR1 MDHEN and CDR2 SYDVKM. Trimming shortened V by 5 bases and J by 5 bases, and 21 bases separated the two germline ends. The CDR3 contains 16 residues. The CDR3 DNA reads as TGTGCCAGCAGTCCCGGGGGGAGCTGGGGGGGGTATGGCTACACCTTC. Residues: CASSPGGSWGGYGYTF.